The 29 T cell receptor beta chains given below trace back to one sample, sequenced in a study of blood T cell repertoires in COVID-19. Assay used: immunoSEQ multiplex PCR; TCRdb lists only in-frame clones, some missing. The sample has approximately 160,000 clones; approximately 80% are singletons. The sequenced material came from peripheral blood. The receptor set was obtained from a woman aged 60-70 years with acute or convalescent COVID-19.

The rearrangement joins TRBV29-1 to TRBJ1-2, with D maybe TRBD1 (6 bases). The V end was cut by 7 bases, the J end by 4 bases, with 16 bases between. The CDR3 is 13 amino acids. Germline CDR1 SQVTM, CDR2 ANQGSEA. CDR3 nucleotides: TGCAGCGCCGAGGGGGGGCGTGGCTATGGCTACACCTTC. The encoded protein is CSAEGGRGYGYTF.

This sequence joins TRBV29-1 and TRBJ1-2; D is unresolved. Between the trimmed V and J ends, which lost 4 bases and 0 bases, there was a span of 6 bases. The CDR3 extends over 12 amino acids. Germline CDR1 is SQVTM and CDR2 is ANQGSEA. CDR3 DNA: TGCAGCGTTGTCGCAGCTAACTATGGCTACACCTTC. Its translation is CSVVAANYGYTF.

J is TRBJ2-1 and V is TRBV6-5, with TRBD2 identical over 8 bases. The CDR3 consists of 15 residues. Unmatched junction bases numbered 13, after V lost 6 bases and J lost 9 bases. Per the germline V gene, CDR1 is MNHEY and CDR2 is SVGAGI. The CDR3 reads CASRDARRTSSEQFF. The CDR3 DNA reads as TGTGCCAGCAGGGACGCTCGTCGGACTAGCAGTGAGCAGTTCTTC.

This clone has only one observation. The chain carries TRBV18 and TRBJ2-1; 13 nucleotides line up with TRBD2. The length of the CDR3 is 15 residues. Germline values: CDR1 KGHSH, CDR2 LQKENI. V gave up 5 bases and J gave up 8 bases; unmatched junction bases: 6. The CDR3 DNA is TGTGCCAGCTCAGCACTAGCGGGGGGGTTCGATGAGCAGTTCTTC. Residues: CASSALAGGFDEQFF.

This clone was detected ten times or more. The rearrangement uses TRBV7-3 and TRBJ2-1, with D unclear. Germline V gene lookup returns CDR1 SGHTA and CDR2 FQGTGA. V lost 2 bases, J lost 8 bases, and 7 bases lay in between. This CDR3 has 12 residues. CDR3 sequence: CASSLRRDEQFF. CDR3 sequence (DNA): TGTGCCAGCAGCTTACGAAGAGATGAGCAGTTCTTC.

This chain connects TRBV19 to TRBJ2-6; 8 bases match TRBD2. There are 16 residues in the CDR3. CDR1 and CDR2 from the germline V gene are LNHDA and SQIVND (reference sequence). V shed 6 bases, J shed 2 bases, and the junction held 6 bases outside the gene matches. The CDR3, as DNA: TGTGCCAGTAGCCCCCTCGGGAGGGCTGGGGCCAACGTCCTGACTTTC. Translated, it gives CASSPLGRAGANVLTF.

V is TRBV6-5 and J is TRBJ2-5; 10 nucleotides match TRBD1. The CDR3 extends over 13 amino acids. Trimming removed 6 bases from V and 7 bases from J; junction bases left unmatched: 5. Germline V CDR1 and CDR2: MNHEY, SVGAGI. The DNA of the CDR3 is TGTGCCAGCAGGGGGACAGGGGTTGGGACCCAGTACTTC. It specifies CASRGTGVGTQYF.

The chain employs TRBV6-5 and TRBJ1-2; maybe TRBD1 (5 bases). V lost 2 bases to trimming and J lost 8 bases, with 15 bases between them. The CDR3 spans 14 residues. CDR1 and CDR2 (germline): MNHEY, SVGAGI. CDR3: CASSYLRDGGGYTF. The CDR3 DNA reads as TGTGCCAGCAGTTACCTCCGGGACGGGGGAGGCTACACCTTC.

This chain's CDR3 is CASSRDTKNSPLHF. In DNA, the CDR3 is TGCGCCAGCAGCCGGGATACGAAAAATTCACCCCTCCACTTT. The rearrangement joins TRBV10-1 to TRBJ1-6, with D unresolved. V lost 6 bases and J 7 bases, leaving 13 bases between the germline ends. The germline gives CDR1 WNHNN, CDR2 SYGVQD (reference sequence). The CDR3 is 14 residues long.

The rearrangement links TRBV2 to TRBJ2-3; TRBD2 agrees at 13 bases. CDR1 SNHLY and CDR2 FYNNEI come from the germline V gene. This CDR3 has 16 amino acids. V gave up 5 bases and J gave up 6 bases; unmatched junction bases: 8. The CDR3 DNA is TGTGCCAGCAGTTGGGGACTAGCGGGGCTAGTCGATACGCAGTATTTT. Residues: CASSWGLAGLVDTQYF.

This clone showed up just once. CDR3 region: CASSYAGNTIYF. Here the CDR3 DNA reads TGTGCCAGCTCGTATGCGGGAAACACCATATATTTT. V gene TRBV6-5 combines with J gene TRBJ1-3, with D hard to call. V was clipped by 8 bases and J by 4 bases, with 9 bases between them. The CDR3 extends over 12 amino acids. CDR1 MNHEY and CDR2 SVGAGI come from the germline V gene.

V and J are TRBV5-6 and TRBJ1-6, with TRBD1 matching 9 bases. Per germline, CDR1 SGHDT and CDR2 YYEEEE. J was trimmed by 7 bases and V by 6 bases; bases with no gene match: 5. This CDR3 comprises 14 residues. CDR3 nucleotides: TGTGCCAGCACCCTGGACAGGGGAAATTCACCCCTCCACTTT. It yields the protein CASTLDRGNSPLHF.

This clone was detected once. The chain has TRBV14 and TRBJ2-7; weak D call: TRBD2 (5 bases). The germline V and J ends were trimmed by 2 bases and 0 bases, with 11 bases remaining between them. Per the germline V gene, CDR1 is SGHDN and CDR2 is FVKESK. This CDR3 region has 15 residues. In DNA form, the CDR3 reads TGTGCCAGCAGCCAAAGACAACTAGTCTCCTACGAGCAGTACTTC. It codes for CASSQRQLVSYEQYF.

This chain uses TRBV2 with TRBJ2-2; a weak D match, TRBD1 (7 bases). The V and J ends lost 6 bases and 2 bases respectively, with 13 bases between them. Germline CDR1 SNHLY, CDR2 FYNNEI. The length of the CDR3 is 15 residues. The CDR3 bases are TGTGCCAGCAGGGGGGGACAGCGTAACACCGGGGAGCTGTTTTTT. Translating gives CASRGGQRNTGELFF.

The chain employs TRBV4-3 and TRBJ2-7; D is ambiguous. This CDR3 is built from 14 residues. V dropped 1 base and J dropped 3 bases, with 10 bases sitting between them. Germline CDR1 is LGHNA and CDR2 is YSLEER. The CDR3 DNA sequence: TGCGCCAGCAGCCAAGTGGGCGATAACTACGAGCAGTACTTC. This gives the protein CASSQVGDNYEQYF.

The CDR3 protein is CASSYALTGNTGELFF. CDR3 in DNA: TGTGCCAGCAGTTACGCGCTGACAGGGAACACCGGGGAGCTGTTTTTT. The chain carries TRBV6-5 and TRBJ2-2; the D gene is possibly TRBD1 (6 bases). Germline CDR1 MNHEY, CDR2 SVGAGI. V gave up 2 bases and J gave up 1 base, with 11 bases separating them. The length of the CDR3 is 16 residues.

This sequence joins TRBV5-1 and TRBJ2-5; 8 bases agree with TRBD2. From germline, CDR1 is SGHRS and CDR2 YFSETQ. CDR3 length: 15 residues. J lost 4 bases, V lost 7 bases, and 12 bases had no gene match. The CDR3, as DNA: TGCGCCAGCGGTCTCTCGGGGGGGGCGGGAGAGACCCAGTACTTC. It encodes CASGLSGGAGETQYF.

This clone was detected once. The J gene is TRBJ1-1, the V gene TRBV19, with D maybe TRBD1 (5 bases). The V and J ends lost 3 bases and 4 bases respectively, with 15 bases between them. The CDR3 spans 15 residues. Germline assignment: CDR1 LNHDA and CDR2 SQIVND (reference sequence). Here the CDR3 DNA reads TGTGCCAGTAGTATTTATGGAGGGGTGGGCACTGAAGCTTTCTTT. Its translation is CASSIYGGVGTEAFF.

The chain combines TRBV11-2 with TRBJ2-7; D is undetermined. CDR1 SGHAT and CDR2 FQNNGV come from the germline V gene. The V end was cut by 1 base, the J end by 3 bases, with 7 bases between. CDR3 length equals 13 residues. The CDR3 protein is CASSLGDYYEQYF. Here the CDR3 DNA reads TGTGCCAGCAGCTTAGGCGATTACTACGAGCAGTACTTC.

The chain combines TRBV7-8 with TRBJ1-2; TRBD1 might be the D (5 bases). The CDR3 is 15 residues long. Trimming shortened V by 0 bases and J by 4 bases, and 12 bases separated the two germline ends. CDR1 is SGHVS, CDR2 FQNEAQ, per germline. CDR3 sequence: CASSLAPQGRYGYTF. Written as DNA, the CDR3 is TGTGCCAGCAGCTTAGCCCCGCAGGGCCGCTATGGCTACACCTTC.

This chain connects TRBV15 to TRBJ2-4; 9 bases agree with TRBD1. Trimming at V came to 0 bases and at J to 7 bases, leaving 4 bases not matched to a gene. The germline V gene encodes CDR1 LNHNV and CDR2 YYDKDF (reference sequence). The CDR3 contains 15 residues. CDR3 residues: CATSRERTGGNIQYF. CDR3 nucleotide sequence: TGTGCCACCAGCAGAGAAAGAACAGGGGGCAACATTCAGTACTTC. The entire variable domain, with the rest obtained from reference TRBV15 and TRBJ2-4, is as follows: DAMVIQNPRYQVTQFGKPVTLSCSQTLNHNVMYWYQQKSSQAPKLLFHYYDKDFNNEADTPDNFQSRRPNTSFCFLDIRSPGLGDTAMYLCATSRERTGGNIQYFGAGTRLSVL.

This chain uses TRBV18 with TRBJ2-6, with 7 bases aligning to TRBD1. The CDR3 contains 18 residues. With V trimmed by 6 bases and J by 0 bases, 11 bases remained unmatched. In germline, CDR1 is KGHSH, CDR2 LQKENI. The CDR3 loop reads CASSPWGQSLSGANVLTF. In nucleotides, the CDR3 is TGTGCCAGCTCCCCCTGGGGACAGAGTCTCTCTGGGGCCAACGTCCTGACTTTC. The variable domain in full, with the rest retrieved from reference TRBV18 and TRBJ2-6, is NAGVMQNPRHLVRRRGQEARLRCSPMKGHSHVYWYRQLPEEGLKFMVYLQKENIIDESGMPKERFSAEFPKEGPSILRIQQVVRGDSAAYFCASSPWGQSLSGANVLTFGAGSRLTVL.

This clone was seen only once. In DNA, the CDR3 is TGTGCCAGCAGCCAAGAGGGACAGGTGGCTGGCTACACCTTC. Protein product: CASSQEGQVAGYTF. The chain recombines TRBV14 with TRBJ1-2; TRBD1 agrees at 8 bases. From germline, CDR1 is SGHDN and CDR2 FVKESK. V lost 0 bases to trimming and J lost 7 bases; unmatched junction nucleotides: 4. This CDR3 has 14 amino acids.

The sample holds one count of this clone. The V gene is TRBV5-1, the J gene TRBJ2-1; possibly TRBD1 for D (5 bases). The CDR3 has 15 amino acids. Germline CDR1 SGHRS, CDR2 YFSETQ. Deletions cut 0 bases from V and 6 bases from J, with 13 bases between. The DNA of the CDR3 is TGCGCCAGCAGCTTGGCGCAGGGCATAGGCAATGAGCAGTTCTTC. This translates into CASSLAQGIGNEQFF. The full variable domain, its missing parts supplied by reference TRBV5-1 and TRBJ2-1, is KAGVTQTPRYLIKTRGQQVTLSCSPISGHRSVSWYQQTPGQGLQFLFEYFSETQRNKGNFPGRFSGRQFSNSRSEMNVSTLELGDSALYLCASSLAQGIGNEQFFGPGTRLTVL.

The chain joins TRBV6-2 or TRBV6-3 to TRBJ1-4; 9 nucleotides match TRBD1. The CDR3 is 16 residues long. V gave up 5 bases and J gave up 0 bases; unmatched junction bases: 4. CDR1 is MNHEY, CDR2 SVGEGT, per germline. The CDR3 is CASSPGQGPTNEKLFF. CDR3 nucleotide sequence: TGTGCCAGCAGTCCCGGACAGGGGCCAACTAATGAAAAACTGTTTTTT.

The chain uses TRBV7-3 and TRBJ2-5; 10 bases align to TRBD2. CDR1 and CDR2 (germline): SGHTA, FQGTGA. There are 17 residues in the CDR3. V was pared by 2 bases and J by 1 base, with 7 bases of the junction left unmatched. CDR3 coding DNA: TGTGCCAGCAGCTTACACCCTAGCGGGGGTGGCCAAGAGACCCAGTACTTC. Amino acids: CASSLHPSGGGQETQYF.

The chain combines TRBV3-1 (or the pseudogene TRBV3-2) with TRBJ2-5; D is undetermined. This CDR3 has 14 amino acids. V lost 3 bases, J lost 1 base, and 9 bases lay in between. Per germline, CDR1 LGHDT and CDR2 YNNKEL (reference sequence). CDR3 protein: CASSHRYAQETQYF. The CDR3 region has the DNA TGTGCCAGCAGCCACCGGTACGCCCAAGAGACCCAGTACTTC.

This chain links TRBV7-9 with TRBJ2-5; TRBD1 agrees at 9 bases. V shed 10 bases, J shed 2 bases, and the junction held 11 bases outside the gene matches. Germline CDR1 and CDR2: SEHNR and FQNEAQ (reference sequence). The CDR3 is 15 amino acids. The CDR3 bases are TGTGCCACCACTCCCGGGACAGGGCAACAAGAGACCCAGTACTTC. Its translation: CATTPGTGQQETQYF. Full variable domain (outside the CDR3, taken from reference TRBV7-9 and TRBJ2-5): DTGVSQNPRHKITKRGQNVTFRCDPISEHNRLYWYRQTLGQGPEFLTYFQNEAQLEKSRLLSDRFSAERPKGSFSTLEIQRTEQGDSAMYLCATTPGTGQQETQYFGPGTRLLVL.

This clone was found once. The J gene is TRBJ1-2, the V gene TRBV6-5, with 10 bases aligning to TRBD1. The germline gives CDR1 MNHEY, CDR2 SVGAGI. This CDR3 has 15 amino acids. The ends lost 2 bases at V and 4 bases at J; junction bases unmatched: 4. CDR3 DNA: TGTGCCAGCAGTTACGAGACAGGGGGCAGCTATGGCTACACCTTC. Its translation: CASSYETGGSYGYTF.